The present T cell receptor (beta chain) was sequenced within a study of blood T cell repertoires in COVID-19. About the study: The origin of the acute and convalescent COVID-19 samples was the United States, Italy and Spain. T cells, B-cell-depleted T cells, or PBMCs provided the cDNA or gDNA that served as material.

Per the original methods: From reference gene primer amplification, estimates of nucleated cell counts were derived. TCRdb's copy holds only in-frame clones and misses some; the assay was immunoSEQ multiplex PCR. The V and J calls and clone size are taken from that table; D and trimming were inferred from the DNA. The repertoire has 200,000 to 300,000 clones, 65% to 85% of them found once; the top ten carry 7.9%. CDR3 length: 13 amino acids. V lost 3 bases and J lost 0, with 6 bases in between. Germline V gene lookup returns CDR1 GTSNPN and CDR2 SVGIG (reference sequence). Material for sequencing was peripheral blood. This clonotype was obtained from a woman aged 80 or over with acute or convalescent COVID-19. The chain couples TRBV30 to TRBJ1-3; D call uncertain. The CDR3 DNA is TGTGCCTGGAGCGCGCTCTCTGGAAACACCATATATTTT. This encodes CAWSALSGNTIYF.